The text below deals with one T cell receptor beta chain. This clone was found once. Its antigen remains undetermined. Base qualities were left out, and no much larger clone turns up one base away. The CDR3 regions of human TCRbeta chains were analyzed by immunosequencing. Under the source paper's analysis protocol: TCRs in the repertoires were compared against a reference library of SARS-CoV-2-specific TCRs that had been generated with the MIRA antigen-specificity platform. Breadth was defined as the fraction of unique TCRs that were SARS-CoV-2-associated, and depth was defined as the fraction of total T cells that were SARS-CoV-2-associated. Using the MIRA data, every spike-specific TCR was mapped to the spike region that the TCR reacted to and assigned to either a CD4 or a CD8 class. Log10-transformed breadth and depth values were compared by one-way ANOVA with Sidak's multiple comparisons tests. What TCRdb holds here is the immuneACCESS table cut down to in-frame rearrangements. Part of the clones is not present; checked against another copy, under half of the missing clones reflect an unresolved V gene, and the others are unexplained. The DNA gave D and trimming, while V, J and clone size come from that table. The sample includes some 150,000 clones, with 88% observed a single time. The ten largest clones represent around 5% of the sample.

In the germline V gene, CDR1 corresponds to KGHDR and CDR2 to SFDVKD. V was cut back by 10 bases and J by 1 base, leaving a gap of 9 bases between them. The CDR3 has 12 amino acids, counting the end cysteine and phenylalanine. CDR3 DNA is the only sequence kept; it has 36 bases, read in frame from the first base. This entry is derived from a study of T cell responses to AZD1222 COVID-19 vaccine (dated by TCRdb to about 2021). About the investigation overall: A total of approximately 240 trial participants underwent TCR sequencing, of whom nearly 210 received two doses of AZD1222 and some 26 received two doses of the MenACWY control vaccine. Trial participants were enrolled into age subgroups of 18-55, 56-69 and 70-plus years, which contained roughly 150, 30 and 60 TCR-sequenced participants, respectively.

The full study reports these points: Nearly half of unique spike-specific TCRs reportedly recognized epitopes outside regions mutated in the B.1.351 and B.1.1.7 variants. After two AZD1222 doses, spike-specific TCR breadth and depth were significantly higher than at day 0 and than in MenACWY recipients. The vaccine-associated CD4 TCRs covered the entire spike protein, and the dominant responses fell in regions 160-218 and 743-854. Participants were mostly white British and included more females than males, and it was suggested by the authors that clonal diversity may have been underestimated. The 56-69-year group was small, and its depth increase did not reach significance, likely because of low power. Because no samples from the day 14 peak response were available, repertoires could be characterized only after the peak T cell response. Conclusions about previously exposed vaccinees were limited because only a handful of AZD1222 recipients were SARS-CoV-2 seropositive at baseline.

Interpreted using the paper, the time point label stands for: about 28 days (+/-7) after the second vaccine dose. The treatment or condition label here, explained by the study, means: meningococcal conjugate vaccine given as trial control. Vaccinee samples came from UK trials COV001 and COV002, including a single-blind randomized controlled phase 2/3 trial of AZD1222 (ChAdOx1 nCoV-19) in healthy adults. For TCRbeta chain sequencing, PBMC samples from trial participants were taken at day 0 and at day 28 after the second dose. The receptor comes from an adult who received the MenACWY meningococcal vaccine as a control. Material: peripheral blood, obtained 28 days after the second dose of the MenACWY control vaccine. The chain employs TRBV24-1 and TRBJ1-1, with the D segment identity uncertain. The CDR3 protein sequence reads: CATAGPNTEAFF. The nucleotides are TGTGCCACTGCGGGTCCGAACACTGAAGCTTTCTTT.